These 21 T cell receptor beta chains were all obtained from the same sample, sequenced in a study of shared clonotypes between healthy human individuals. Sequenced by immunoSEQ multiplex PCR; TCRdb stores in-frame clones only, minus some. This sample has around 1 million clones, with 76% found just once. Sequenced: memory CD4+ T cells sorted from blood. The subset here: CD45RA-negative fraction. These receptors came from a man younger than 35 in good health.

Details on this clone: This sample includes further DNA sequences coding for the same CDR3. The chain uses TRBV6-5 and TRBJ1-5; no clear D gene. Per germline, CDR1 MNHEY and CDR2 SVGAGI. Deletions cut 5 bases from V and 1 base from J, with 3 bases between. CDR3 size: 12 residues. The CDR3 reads CASSTSNQPQHF. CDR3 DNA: TGTGCCAGCAGTACGAGCAATCAGCCCCAGCATTTT.

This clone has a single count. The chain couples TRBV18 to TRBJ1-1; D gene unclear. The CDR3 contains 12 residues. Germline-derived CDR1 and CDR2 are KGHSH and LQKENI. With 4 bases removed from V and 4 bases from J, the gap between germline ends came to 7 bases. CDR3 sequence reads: CASSLEATEAFF. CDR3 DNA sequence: TGTGCCAGCTCACTGGAGGCCACTGAAGCTTTCTTT.

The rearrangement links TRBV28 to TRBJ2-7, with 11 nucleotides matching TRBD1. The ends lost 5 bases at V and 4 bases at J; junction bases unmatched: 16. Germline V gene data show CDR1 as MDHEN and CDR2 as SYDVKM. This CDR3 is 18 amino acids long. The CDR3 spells CASSTLPGQGVNGYEQYF. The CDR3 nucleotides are TGTGCCAGCAGTACGCTACCGGGACAGGGGGTAAATGGGTACGAGCAGTACTTC.

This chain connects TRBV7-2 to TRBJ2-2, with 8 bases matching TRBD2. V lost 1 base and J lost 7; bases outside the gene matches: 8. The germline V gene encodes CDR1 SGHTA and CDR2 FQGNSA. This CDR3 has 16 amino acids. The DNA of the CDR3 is TGTGCCAGCAGCTTAGGCCCCAGCGGGGGACTCGGGGAGCTGTTTTTT. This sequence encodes CASSLGPSGGLGELFF. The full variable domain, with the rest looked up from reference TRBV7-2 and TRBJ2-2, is GAGVSQSPSNKVTEKGKDVELRCDPISGHTALYWYRQSLGQGLEFLIYFQGNSAPDKSGLPSDRFSAERTGGSVSTLTIQRTQQEDSAVYLCASSLGPSGGLGELFFGEGSRLTVL.

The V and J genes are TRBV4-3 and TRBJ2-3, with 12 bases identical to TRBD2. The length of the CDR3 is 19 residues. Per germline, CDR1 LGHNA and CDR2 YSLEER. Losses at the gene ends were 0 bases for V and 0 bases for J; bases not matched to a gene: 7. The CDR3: CASSQDLPGTSGSTDTQYF. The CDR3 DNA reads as TGCGCCAGCAGCCAAGACCTCCCCGGGACTAGCGGGAGCACAGATACGCAGTATTTT.

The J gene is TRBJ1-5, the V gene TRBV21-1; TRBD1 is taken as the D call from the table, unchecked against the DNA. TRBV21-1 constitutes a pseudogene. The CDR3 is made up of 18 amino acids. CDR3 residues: CASSNPQGPKTFNQPQHF. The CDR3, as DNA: TGTGCCAGCAGCAATCCCCAGGGGCCAAAGACGTTCAATCAGCCCCAGCATTTT.

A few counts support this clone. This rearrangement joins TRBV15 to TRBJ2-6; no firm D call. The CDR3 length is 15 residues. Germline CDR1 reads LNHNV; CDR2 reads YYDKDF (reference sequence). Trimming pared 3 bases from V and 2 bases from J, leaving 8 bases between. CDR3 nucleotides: TGTGCCACCAGCAGGGAATTGGCTGGGGCCAACGTCCTGACTTTC. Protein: CATSRELAGANVLTF.

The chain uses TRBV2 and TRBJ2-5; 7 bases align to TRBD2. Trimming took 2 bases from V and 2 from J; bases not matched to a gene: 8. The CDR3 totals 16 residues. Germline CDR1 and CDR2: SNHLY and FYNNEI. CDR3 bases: TGTGCCAGCAGTGAACGGGGTAGCGGGCAACAAGAGACCCAGTACTTC. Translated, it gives CASSERGSGQQETQYF.

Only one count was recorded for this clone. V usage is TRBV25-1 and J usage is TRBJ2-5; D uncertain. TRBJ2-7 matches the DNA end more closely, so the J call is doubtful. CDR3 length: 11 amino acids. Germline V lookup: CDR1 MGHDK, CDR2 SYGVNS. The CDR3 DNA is TGTGCCACCCATCTAGCCTACGAGCAGTACTTC. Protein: CATHLAYEQYF.

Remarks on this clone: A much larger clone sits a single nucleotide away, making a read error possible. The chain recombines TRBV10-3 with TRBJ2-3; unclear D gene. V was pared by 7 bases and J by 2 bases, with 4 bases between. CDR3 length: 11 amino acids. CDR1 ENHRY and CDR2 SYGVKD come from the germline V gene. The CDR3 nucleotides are TGTGCCATCATGAACACAGATACGCAGTATTTT. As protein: CAIMNTDTQYF.

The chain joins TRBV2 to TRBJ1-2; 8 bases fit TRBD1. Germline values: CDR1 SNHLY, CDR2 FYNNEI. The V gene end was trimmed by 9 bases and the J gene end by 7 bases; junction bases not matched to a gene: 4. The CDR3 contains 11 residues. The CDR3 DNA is TGTGCCAGTCAGACAGGGGTTGGCTACACCTTC. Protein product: CASQTGVGYTF. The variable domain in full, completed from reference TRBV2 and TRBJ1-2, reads EPEVTQTPSHQVTQMGQEVILRCVPISNHLYFYWYRQILGQKVEFLVSFYNNEISEKSEIFDDQFSVERPDGSNFTLKIRSTKLEDSAMYFCASQTGVGYTFGSGTRLTVV.

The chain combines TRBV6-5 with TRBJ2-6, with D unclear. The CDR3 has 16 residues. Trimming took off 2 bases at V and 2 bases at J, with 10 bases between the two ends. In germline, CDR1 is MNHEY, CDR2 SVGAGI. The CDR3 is CASSYGMKAGANVLTF. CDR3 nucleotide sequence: TGTGCCAGCAGTTACGGAATGAAGGCTGGGGCCAACGTCCTGACTTTC.

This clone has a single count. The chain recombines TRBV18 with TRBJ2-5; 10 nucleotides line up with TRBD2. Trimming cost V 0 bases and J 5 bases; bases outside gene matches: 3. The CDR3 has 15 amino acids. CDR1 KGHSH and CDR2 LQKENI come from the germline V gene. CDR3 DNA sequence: TGTGCCAGCTCACCACCGGGACTAGCGATGGAGACCCAGTACTTC. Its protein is CASSPPGLAMETQYF.

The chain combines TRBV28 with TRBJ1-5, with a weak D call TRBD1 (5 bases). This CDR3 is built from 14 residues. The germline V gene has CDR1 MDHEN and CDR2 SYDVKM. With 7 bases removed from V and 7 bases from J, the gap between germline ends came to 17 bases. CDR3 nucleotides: TGTGCCAGCATCCCGGGGGGATCGGGGCAGCCCCAGCATTTT. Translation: CASIPGGSGQPQHF. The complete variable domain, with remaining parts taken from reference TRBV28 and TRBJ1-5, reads DVKVTQSSRYLVKRTGEKVFLECVQDMDHENMFWYRQDPGLGLRLIYFSYDVKMKEKGDIPEGYSVSREKKERFSLILESASTNQTSMYLCASIPGGSGQPQHFGDGTRLSIL.

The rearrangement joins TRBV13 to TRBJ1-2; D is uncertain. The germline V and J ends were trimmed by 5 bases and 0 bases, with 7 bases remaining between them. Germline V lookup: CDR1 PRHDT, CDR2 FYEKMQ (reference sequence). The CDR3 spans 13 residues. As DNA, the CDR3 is TGTGCCAGCAGCACCCGATCTAACTATGGCTACACCTTC. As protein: CASSTRSNYGYTF.

The CDR3 sequence: CASSRYDLGETQYF. For the CDR3, the DNA is TGTGCCAGCAGCCGATACGACCTCGGGGAGACCCAGTACTTC. The V call is TRBV5-4, the J call TRBJ2-5; D remains ambiguous. Trimming took off 4 bases at V and 5 bases at J, with 15 bases between the two ends. CDR1 is SGHNT and CDR2 is YYREEE in the germline V gene (reference sequence). The CDR3 has 14 residues.

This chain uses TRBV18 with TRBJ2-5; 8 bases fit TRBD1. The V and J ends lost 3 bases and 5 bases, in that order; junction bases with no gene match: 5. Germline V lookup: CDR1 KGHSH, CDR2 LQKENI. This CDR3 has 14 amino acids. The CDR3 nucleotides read TGTGCCAGCTCACCTGGACAGGGCGGGGAGACCCAGTACTTC. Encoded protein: CASSPGQGGETQYF.

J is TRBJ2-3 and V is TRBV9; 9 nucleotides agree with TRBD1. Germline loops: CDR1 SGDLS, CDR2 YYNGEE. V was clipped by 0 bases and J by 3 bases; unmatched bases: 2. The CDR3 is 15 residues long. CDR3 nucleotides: TGTGCCAGCAGCGTAGCGGACAGGGGAACAGATACGCAGTATTTT. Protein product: CASSVADRGTDTQYF.

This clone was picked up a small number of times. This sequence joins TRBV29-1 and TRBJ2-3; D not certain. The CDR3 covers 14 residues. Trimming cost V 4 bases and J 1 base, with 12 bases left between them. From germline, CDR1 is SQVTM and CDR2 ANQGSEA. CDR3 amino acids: CSVVSSTGTDTQYF. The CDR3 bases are TGCAGCGTTGTATCCAGTACTGGCACAGATACGCAGTATTTT.

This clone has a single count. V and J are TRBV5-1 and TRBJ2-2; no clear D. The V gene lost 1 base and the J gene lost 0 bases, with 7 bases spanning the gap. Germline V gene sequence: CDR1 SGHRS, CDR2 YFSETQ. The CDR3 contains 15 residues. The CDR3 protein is CASSLLQTNTGELFF. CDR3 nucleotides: TGCGCCAGCAGCTTGCTACAGACGAACACCGGGGAGCTGTTTTTT.

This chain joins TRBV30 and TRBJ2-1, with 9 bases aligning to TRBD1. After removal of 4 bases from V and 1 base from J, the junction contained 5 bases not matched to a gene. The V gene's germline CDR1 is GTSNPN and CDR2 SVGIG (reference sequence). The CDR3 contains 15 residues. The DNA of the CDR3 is TGTGCCTGGACTACGGGACAGGGTTCCTACAATGAGCAGTTCTTC. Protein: CAWTTGQGSYNEQFF. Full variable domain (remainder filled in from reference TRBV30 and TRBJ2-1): SQTIHQWPATLVQPVGSPLSLECTVEGTSNPNLYWYRQAAGRGLQLLFYSVGIGQISSEVPQNLSASRPQDRQFILSSKKLLLSDSGFYLCAWTTGQGSYNEQFFGPGTRLTVL.